These 27 T cell receptor beta chains were all obtained from the same sample, sequenced in a study of blood T cell repertoires in COVID-19. TCRdb's copy holds only in-frame clones and misses some; the assay was immunoSEQ multiplex PCR. The sample has some 220,000 clones, around 82% seen once. Specimen: peripheral blood. These receptors came from a young woman who had recovered from COVID-19.

This chain uses TRBV5-1 with TRBJ1-1, with TRBD1 matching over 9 bases. The trim removed 4 bases at V and 4 bases at J, leaving 5 bases unmatched. Germline V gene lookup returns CDR1 SGHRS and CDR2 YFSETQ. The CDR3 sequence is 14 residues long. The CDR3 is CASSQDRGGTEAFF. The CDR3 DNA is TGCGCCAGCAGCCAGGACAGGGGCGGCACTGAAGCTTTCTTT.

This clone was seen only a few times. The chain employs TRBV28 and TRBJ1-3; the D is unclear. The V gene's germline CDR1 is MDHEN and CDR2 SYDVKM. CDR3 length: 12 residues. V was shortened by 6 bases and J by 9 bases, with 12 bases between the two germline ends. This chain's CDR3 is CASSPDYGTIYF. CDR3 sequence (DNA): TGTGCCAGCAGCCCTGACTACGGCACCATATATTTT.

As for this clone: This sample includes further DNA sequences coding for the same CDR3. The chain joins TRBV28 to TRBJ2-7; 9 nucleotides match TRBD1. Trimming cost V 5 bases and J 6 bases; bases outside gene matches: 2. Looked up from germline, CDR1 is MDHEN and CDR2 is SYDVKM. The CDR3 spans 12 residues. The CDR3 loop is CASSPDRGEQYF. CDR3 nucleotide sequence: TGTGCCAGCAGTCCGGACAGGGGCGAGCAGTACTTC.

The genes are TRBV29-1 and TRBJ2-3; D is possibly TRBD1 (6 bases). The CDR3 contains 15 residues. V dropped 8 bases and J dropped 5 bases, with 23 bases sitting between them. Germline V CDR1 and CDR2: SQVTM, ANQGSEA. CDR3 sequence: CSIAGDTKRGDTQYF. The CDR3 bases are TGCAGCATTGCCGGGGACACTAAAAGAGGAGATACGCAGTATTTT.

V gene TRBV5-6 combines with J gene TRBJ2-1, with D possibly matching TRBD1 (5 bases). V was trimmed by 3 bases and J by 13 bases, leaving 11 bases between them. The CDR3 length is 11 residues. Germline V CDR1 and CDR2: SGHDT, YYEEEE. The CDR3 DNA reads TGTGCCAGCAGCTGGCGCGACAGCCAGTTCTTC. As protein: CASSWRDSQFF.

This chain uses TRBV6-6 with TRBJ2-7, with D possibly being TRBD2 (5 bases). V gave up 2 bases and J gave up 4 bases, with 6 bases separating them. The CDR3 contains 12 residues. CDR1 and CDR2 (germline): MNHNY, SVGAGI (reference sequence). The CDR3 region is CASSYRTYEQYF. The CDR3 nucleotides are TGTGCCAGCAGTTACAGGACTTACGAGCAGTACTTC.

This clone was counted once. This chain links TRBV30 with TRBJ2-1; 7 bases are shared with TRBD1. Germline CDR1 and CDR2: GTSNPN and SVGIG (reference sequence). V shed 5 bases and J 1 base; nucleotides not matched to a gene: 5. The CDR3 runs 14 residues. CDR3 DNA sequence: TGTGCCTGGGAGACAGGGAATTCCTACAATGAGCAGTTCTTC. This sequence encodes CAWETGNSYNEQFF.

This chain links TRBV24-1 with TRBJ2-7; D may be TRBD2 (6 bases). The CDR3 covers 17 residues. The V gene's germline CDR1 is KGHDR and CDR2 SFDVKD. The V end was cut by 3 bases, the J end by 2 bases, with 19 bases between. For the CDR3, the DNA is TGTGCCACCAGTGATCTAGCAGCGGAGGGCCTCCCCTACGAGCAGTACTTC. It specifies CATSDLAAEGLPYEQYF.

The J gene is TRBJ2-7, the V gene TRBV7-2; 9 bases agree with TRBD2. CDR3 size: 15 residues. The germline gives CDR1 SGHTA, CDR2 FQGNSA. V shed 0 bases and J 5 bases; nucleotides not matched to a gene: 5. The CDR3 reads CASSLAAGGFHEQYF. CDR3 bases: TGTGCCAGCAGCTTAGCGGCGGGAGGGTTCCACGAGCAGTACTTC.

The chain recombines TRBV18 with TRBJ1-2, with D possibly TRBD1 on 6 matching bases. This CDR3 contains 15 residues. Germline assignment: CDR1 KGHSH and CDR2 LQKENI. V dropped 4 bases and J dropped 3 bases, with 15 bases sitting between them. This CDR3 reads CASSQFPGEHYGYTF. CDR3 nucleotide sequence: TGTGCCAGCTCACAATTCCCAGGGGAGCACTATGGCTACACCTTC. The full variable domain, its missing parts supplied by reference TRBV18 and TRBJ1-2, is NAGVMQNPRHLVRRRGQEARLRCSPMKGHSHVYWYRQLPEEGLKFMVYLQKENIIDESGMPKERFSAEFPKEGPSILRIQQVVRGDSAAYFCASSQFPGEHYGYTFGSGTRLTVV.

The genes are TRBV6-1 and TRBJ2-5; 11 bases align to TRBD2. V was clipped by 6 bases and J by 3 bases; unmatched bases: 15. The germline V gene has CDR1 MNHNS and CDR2 SASEGT. The CDR3 has 18 residues. CDR3 nucleotide sequence: TGTGCCAGCAGGGAACCCCACCTAGCGGGAGGTATTAAAGAGACCCAGTACTTC. This translates into CASREPHLAGGIKETQYF.

The chain uses TRBV28 and TRBJ2-2; no firm D call. Germline lookup yields CDR1 MDHEN and CDR2 SYDVKM. The length of the CDR3 is 11 residues. With 6 bases removed from V and 5 bases from J, the gap between germline ends came to 4 bases. In DNA, the CDR3 is TGTGCCAGCAGACGGACCGGGGAGCTGTTTTTT. This sequence encodes CASRRTGELFF.

This chain joins TRBV24-1 and TRBJ1-2; D ambiguous. CDR1 is KGHDR and CDR2 is SFDVKD in the germline V gene. CDR3 length: 14 amino acids. Trimming stripped 1 base from V and 11 bases from J, with 16 bases between. The CDR3 protein is CATSDFTEVRGYTF. CDR3 sequence (DNA): TGTGCCACCAGTGATTTCACGGAGGTGCGCGGGTACACCTTC.

The chain is built from TRBV28 and TRBJ2-1; D might be TRBD2 (6 bases). The ends were cut back, 7 bases at V and 8 bases at J, with 24 bases in the middle. CDR1 and CDR2 (germline): MDHEN, SYDVKM. The CDR3 is 16 residues long. The CDR3 is CASISVLASDGDEQFF. The CDR3 DNA reads as TGTGCCAGCATATCTGTACTAGCTTCGGATGGCGATGAGCAGTTCTTC.

The chain couples TRBV21-1 to TRBJ1-2. TRBV21-1 is deemed a pseudogene. The CDR3 extends over 12 amino acids. CDR3 sequence: CASSPREYGYTF. DNA for the CDR3: TGTGCCAGCAGCCCTCGAGAATATGGCTACACCTTC.

This chain links TRBV9 with TRBJ2-2; 8 bases align to TRBD2. Trimming removed 6 bases from V and 2 bases from J; junction bases left unmatched: 9. CDR1 and CDR2 from the germline V gene are SGDLS and YYNGEE. The length of the CDR3 is 16 residues. CDR3 coding DNA: TGTGCCAGCACCCTAAGCGGGAGTGTAAACACCGGGGAGCTGTTTTTT. The encoded protein is CASTLSGSVNTGELFF.

The rearrangement uses TRBV11-3 and TRBJ2-3; D unresolved. The CDR3 runs 15 residues. Trimming pared 5 bases from V and 2 bases from J, leaving 14 bases between. The germline gives CDR1 SGHNT, CDR2 YENEEA. The CDR3 loop is CASSRSSLHTDTQYF. The CDR3 DNA reads as TGTGCCAGCAGCCGAAGCTCACTTCACACAGATACGCAGTATTTT.

J is TRBJ2-7 and V is TRBV2, with 13 bases matching TRBD2. This CDR3 has 15 residues. Germline-derived CDR1 and CDR2 are SNHLY and FYNNEI. The V segment lost 6 bases and the J segment 2 bases; nucleotides outside the gene matches: 4. The CDR3 DNA is TGTGCCAGCAGAGTCGGGACTAGCGGGGCCTACGAGCAGTACTTC. It encodes CASRVGTSGAYEQYF. Drawing the rest from reference TRBV2 and TRBJ2-7, the complete variable domain is EPEVTQTPSHQVTQMGQEVILRCVPISNHLYFYWYRQILGQKVEFLVSFYNNEISEKSEIFDDQFSVERPDGSNFTLKIRSTKLEDSAMYFCASRVGTSGAYEQYFGPGTRLTVT.

The chain uses TRBV10-1 and TRBJ2-7, with 7 bases that match TRBD2. The CDR3 runs 16 residues. V was pared by 7 bases and J by 0 bases, with 12 bases of the junction left unmatched. Germline CDR1 reads WNHNN; CDR2 reads SYGVQD (reference sequence). Here the CDR3 DNA reads TGCGCCAGCACCCTCCCCGCTAGCGGATACTCCTACGAGCAGTACTTC. Translated: CASTLPASGYSYEQYF.

This clone was detected only a few times. The J gene is TRBJ2-5, the V gene TRBV5-1; no clear D. Trimming removed 4 bases from V and 4 bases from J, with 11 bases in between. Germline lookup yields CDR1 SGHRS and CDR2 YFSETQ. The CDR3 consists of 13 residues. In DNA, the CDR3 is TGCGCCAGCAGCATCAAGACTCGAGAGACCCAGTACTTC. This sequence encodes CASSIKTRETQYF. The full variable domain, with the rest looked up from reference TRBV5-1 and TRBJ2-5, is KAGVTQTPRYLIKTRGQQVTLSCSPISGHRSVSWYQQTPGQGLQFLFEYFSETQRNKGNFPGRFSGRQFSNSRSEMNVSTLELGDSALYLCASSIKTRETQYFGPGTRLLVL.

This clone was recorded once. V is TRBV21-1 and J is TRBJ2-7; TRBD1 reflects the table's D call only, with no check against the DNA. TRBV21-1 is flagged as a pseudogene. The CDR3 runs to 14 residues. The CDR3 bases are TGTGCCACCCTTGGGACAGGGCAATCCTACGAGCAGTACTTC. It codes for CATLGTGQSYEQYF.

A remark on this clone: Other DNA variants within this sample encode the same CDR3. The rearrangement links TRBV19 to TRBJ1-6; D might be TRBD1 (6 bases). Germline lookup yields CDR1 LNHDA and CDR2 SQIVND (reference sequence). Trimming stripped 6 bases from V and 0 bases from J, with 9 bases between. The CDR3 is 15 amino acids. The CDR3 sequence: CASSGQSSYNSPLHF. CDR3 DNA sequence: TGTGCCAGTAGCGGACAGAGCTCCTATAATTCACCCCTCCACTTT.

As to this clone: One junction end does not reproduce the germline sequence, and a read error may be involved. The same CDR3 arises from other DNA sequences in this sample as well. The gene calls are TRBV27 and TRBJ2-1; 7 bases align to TRBD2. Per germline, CDR1 MNHEY and CDR2 SMNVEV (reference sequence). The CDR3 sequence is 13 residues long. Written as DNA, the CDR3 is TGTGCCAGCAGCCGAGGACTAGGCAATGAGCAATTCTTC. Protein product: CASSRGLGNEQFF.

Of note for this clone: This CDR3 is also generated by other DNA sequences in the sample. The CDR3 loop is CASSPRTSAAYEQYF. The CDR3 DNA sequence: TGTGCCAGCAGTCCGCGGACTAGCGCCGCCTACGAGCAGTACTTC. This chain connects TRBV11-2 to TRBJ2-7, with 9 bases fitting TRBD2. The CDR3 runs 15 residues. V lost 6 bases, J lost 2 bases, and 8 bases stayed unmatched. Looked up from germline, CDR1 is SGHAT and CDR2 is FQNNGV.

The V gene is TRBV21-1, the J gene TRBJ2-5; the table's D call, TRBD1, has no DNA check behind it. TRBV21-1 is a listed pseudogene. The CDR3 consists of 14 residues. The CDR3 bases are TGTGCCAGCAGCACAAGACAGGGGCAAGAGACCCAGTACTTC. This encodes CASSTRQGQETQYF.

This clone was picked up one time. The chain recombines TRBV19 with TRBJ1-1; D unclear. CDR3 length: 13 amino acids. Germline V gene lookup returns CDR1 LNHDA and CDR2 SQIVND (reference sequence). V dropped 1 base and J dropped 0 bases, with 3 bases sitting between them. The CDR3 DNA is TGTGCCAGTAGTATAGCCATGAACACTGAAGCTTTCTTT. As protein: CASSIAMNTEAFF.

This sequence joins TRBV9 and TRBJ2-5, with TRBD2 as a possible D gene (6 bases). Trimming shortened V by 3 bases and J by 3 bases, and 15 bases separated the two germline ends. There are 15 residues in the CDR3. Germline-derived CDR1 and CDR2 are SGDLS and YYNGEE. The CDR3 sequence: CASSGGGTAEETQYF. CDR3 bases: TGTGCCAGCAGCGGGGGAGGAACAGCCGAAGAGACCCAGTACTTC.